This is a list of T cell receptor beta chains from one sample in a study of blood T cell repertoires in COVID-19. Generated by immunoSEQ multiplex PCR, the TCRdb table keeps only in-frame clones and is missing some. The table shows approximately 120,000 clones, with around 83% occurring only once. The specimen was peripheral blood. The origin of the receptors is an elderly woman with COVID-19, enrolled during active disease. The CDR3 runs from the conserved cysteine through the conserved F or W. D genes are given only for firm matches. Clone size, where shown, is once, few, many, or a class for clones that have expanded.

- | - | TRBJ2-4 | TRBV11-2 | 19 | TGTGCCAGCAGCTTAGATCAAGTGTTATTCCAGGGTTCCAAAAACATTCAGTACTTC | CASSLDQVLFQGSKNIQYF
- | - | TRBJ2-7 | TRBV12-3/TRBV12-4 | 13 | TGTGCCAGCAGTTTTGGGCGCCGGACTTTGCCGTACTTC | CASSFGRRTLPYF
TRBD1 | - | TRBJ1-2 | TRBV19 | 16 | TGTGCCAGTAGTGCAGACAGGGGAGTAGTTGACTATGGCTACACCTTC | CASSADRGVVDYGYTF
TRBD2 | - | TRBJ2-3 | TRBV7-9 | 14 | TGTGCCAGCAGCTTAGCTTTAGGGACTAGAACGCAGTATTTT | CASSLALGTRTQYF
TRBD2 | once | TRBJ2-1 | TRBV15 | 15 | TGTGCCACCAGCAGCGGAACTAGCGGGACAAATGAGCAGTTCTTC | CATSSGTSGTNEQFF
- | - | TRBJ1-5 | TRBV19 | 15 | TGTGCCAGTAGTGAGAGACTCTATAGCAATCAGCCCCAGCATTTT | CASSERLYSNQPQHF
- | - | TRBJ1-2 | TRBV4-3 | 17 | TGCGCCAGCAGCCAAGAATTCGGGCACGGGAGGGCGAATGGCTACACCTTC | CASSQEFGHGRANGYTF
TRBD1 | - | TRBJ2-1 | TRBV4-2 | 16 | TGTGCCAGCAGCCAACCTTCGGGACAGGGCCCCAATGAGCAGTTCTTC | CASSQPSGQGPNEQFF
- | - | TRBJ2-3 | TRBV15 | 13 | TGTGCCACCAGCCGACTAGGAGCAGATACGCAGTATTTT | CATSRLGADTQYF
TRBD2 | - | TRBJ2-5 | TRBV6-1 | 16 | TGTGCCAGCAGTGAGTCCTCGGGGGGATTTATAGAGACCCAGTACTTC | CASSESSGGFIETQYF
TRBD2 | - | TRBJ2-1 | TRBV5-1 | 18 | TGCGCCAGCAGCTTGGGACTAGCGGGAGGGCTAGGCTGGAATGAGCAGTTCTTC | CASSLGLAGGLGWNEQFF
- | - | TRBJ2-3 | TRBV6-5 | 13 | TGTGCCACCCAGTTACACAGCACAGATACGCAGTATTTT | CATQLHSTDTQYF
TRBD2 | - | TRBJ2-7 | TRBV28 | 11 | TGTGCCATATCCCGGGGGGGCGAGCAGTACTTC | CAISRGGEQYF
- | - | TRBJ1-1 | TRBV18 | 14 | TGTGCCAGCTCACCAACAGGGTCGAACACTGAAGCTTTCTTT | CASSPTGSNTEAFF
TRBD2 | - | TRBJ2-5 | TRBV6-1 | 17 | TGTGCCAGCAGTGAAATCATTTTTAGCGGGAGTGGTGAGACCCAGTACTTC | CASSEIIFSGSGETQYF
- | - | TRBJ2-7 | TRBV20-1 | 15 | TGCAGTGCTAGTGACCCACTAGTGAGCTCCTACGAGCAGTACTTC | CSASDPLVSSYEQYF
TRBD1 | - | TRBJ1-4 | TRBV4-1 | 15 | TGCGCCAGCAGCCAACAGGACAGGGGAACTGAAAAACTGTTTTTT | CASSQQDRGTEKLFF
TRBD2 | - | TRBJ2-3 | TRBV7-9 | 14 | TGTGCCAGCAGCGCTAGCGGGAGCGCAGATACGCAGTATTTT | CASSASGSADTQYF
TRBD2 | few | TRBJ2-1 | TRBV9 | 18 | TGTGCCAGCAGCGTAGGCCACTTTGCAAGCGGGAGTTCGAATGAGCAGTTCTTC | CASSVGHFASGSSNEQFF
TRBD1 | - | TRBJ2-7 | TRBV28 | 15 | TGTGCCAGCAGTTCGTCCCGGGACAGCCTGTACGAGCAGTACTTC | CASSSSRDSLYEQYF
TRBD2 | - | TRBJ2-5 | TRBV7-6 | 17 | TGTGCCTCCACATTTAGCGGCGGGAGCGGAGTCTGGGAGACCCAGTACTTC | CASTFSGGSGVWETQYF
- | - | TRBJ1-2 | TRBV4-3 | 14 | TGCGCCAGCAGCCAAGATTCCCAGGGGAGCGGCTACACCTTC | CASSQDSQGSGYTF
- | - | TRBJ2-7 | TRBV19 | 15 | TGTGCCAGTAGTCCCCGGACGGGGTACGATAGGGAGCAGTACTTC | CASSPRTGYDREQYF
- | once | TRBJ2-7 | TRBV11-2 | 13 | TGTGCCAGCAGCTTTACTCCAACCTACGAGCAGTACTTC | CASSFTPTYEQYF
- | - | TRBJ2-3 | TRBV27 | 13 | TGTGCCAGCATGCTAAGTAGCACAGATACGCAGTATTTT | CASMLSSTDTQYF
- | - | TRBJ2-3 | TRBV7-2 | 15 | TGTGCCAGCAGCTCAAGCCGGGACTCAGTTGATACGCAGTATTTT | CASSSSRDSVDTQYF
- | - | TRBJ1-1 | TRBV7-9 | 15 | TGTGCCAGCAGCTCGCGGGGACCCACCGGCACTGAAGCTTTCTTT | CASSSRGPTGTEAFF
- | - | TRBJ2-5 | TRBV18 | 12 | TGTGCCAGCTCACCAGGGCCACAGACCCAGTACTTC | CASSPGPQTQYF
- | - | TRBJ1-2 | TRBV7-3 | 16 | TGTGCCAGCAGCTTAACGGGGGGGAGGATTAACTATGGCTACACCTTC | CASSLTGGRINYGYTF